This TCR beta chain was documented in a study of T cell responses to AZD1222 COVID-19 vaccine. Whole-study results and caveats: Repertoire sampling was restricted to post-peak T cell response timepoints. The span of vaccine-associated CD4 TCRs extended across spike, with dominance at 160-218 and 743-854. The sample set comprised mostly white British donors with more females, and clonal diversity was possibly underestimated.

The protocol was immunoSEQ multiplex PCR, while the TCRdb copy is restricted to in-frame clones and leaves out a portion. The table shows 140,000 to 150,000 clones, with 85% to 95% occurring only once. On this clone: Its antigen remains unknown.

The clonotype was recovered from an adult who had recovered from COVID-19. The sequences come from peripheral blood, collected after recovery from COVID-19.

The CDR3 reads CASSEKQPGHYGYTF. The CDR3 DNA is TGTGCCAGCAGTGAAAAACAGCCTGGGCACTATGGCTACACCTTC. This sequence joins TRBV6-1 and TRBJ1-2; D unclear. Between the trimmed V and J ends, which lost 2 bases and 3 bases, there was a span of 13 bases. Germline CDR1 reads MNHNS; CDR2 reads SASEGT. The CDR3 covers 15 residues.